This T cell receptor (beta chain) was identified in a study of T cell changes during pregnancy in multiple sclerosis. Produced via immunoSEQ multiplex PCR; TCRdb's table is partial and in-frame only. This repertoire shows roughly 11,000 clones, around 94% found once; its top ten account for approximately 0.3%. J was trimmed by 6 bases and V by 5 bases; bases with no gene match: 4. The CDR3 totals 13 residues. Germline V gene lookup returns CDR1 SGHAT and CDR2 FQNNGV. This sequence joins TRBV11-2 and TRBJ2-7, with 10 bases identical to TRBD1. Sample: CD4+ T cells from peripheral blood mononuclear cells, taken before pregnancy. The TCR was taken from a female donor with multiple sclerosis, enrolled in a pregnancy study. Here the CDR3 reads CASSPGTGAEQYF. The DNA for the CDR3 is TGTGCCAGCAGCCCTGGGACAGGGGCCGAGCAGTACTTC.